One and the same sample provided the 9 T cell receptor gamma chains below, sequenced in a study of Vδ1+ human thymocytes (dated 2018 in TCRdb). Sequencing was performed on an Illumina MiSeq. RNA extraction was performed with the RNeasy mini kit, and reverse transcription was done with Superscript III. CDR3 amplicons were generated by multiplex PCR with pooled V-gene forward primers and a constant-region reverse primer carrying Illumina adaptor overhangs. TCRdb called clones from the public reads with CATT, and repeated DNA sequences were later combined into one row. A total of tens of thousands of gamma-chain clones appear in this sample, 20% to 25% of them only once. Of the sample, roughly 2% falls within the top ten clones. Antigens for these TCRs are unknown. Study-wide conclusions, independent of this receptor: Thymic TRG and TRD repertoires appeared highly polyclonal with Gaussian CDR3 length distributions, unlike oligoclonal peripheral blood repertoires.

The sequencing sample was made of Vdelta1+ gamma-delta thymocytes from the thymus. The cell subset or site label, read with the paper, signifies: FACS-sorted CD3+ TCRalphabeta- TCRVdelta1+ TCRVdelta2- thymocytes. The receptors derive from a girl under three years old who had congenital heart surgery.

Points on this clone: This same CDR3 is encoded by further DNA sequences in the sample. V usage is TRGV9 and J usage is TRGJP2. CDR1 is GITISATS and CDR2 is ISYDGTV in the germline V gene (reference sequence). There are 13 residues in the CDR3. J gave up 3 bases and V 4 bases, and 2 bases lay outside the gene matches. CDR3 amino acids: CALWERSDWIKTF. The CDR3 DNA reads as TGTGCCTTGTGGGAACGTAGTGATTGGATCAAGACGTTT.

This clone was found a few times. The rearrangement uses TRGV2 and TRGJ1 or TRGJ2. The V segment lost 5 bases and the J segment 2 bases; nucleotides outside the gene matches: 6. CDR1 and CDR2 from the germline V gene are EGSNGY and YDSYNSKV. The CDR3 sequence is 13 residues long. The CDR3 DNA reads as TGTGCCACCTGGGGGGACGATTATTATAAGAAACTCTTT. As protein: CATWGDDYYKKLF.

V and J are TRGV2 and TRGJ1 or TRGJ2. CDR3 length equals 13 residues. V lost 1 base to trimming and J lost 5 bases; unmatched junction nucleotides: 5. CDR1 EGSNGY and CDR2 YDSYNSKV come from the germline V gene. CDR3 nucleotide sequence: TGTGCCACCTGGGACGGCTGGGATTATAAGAAACTCTTT. Translation gives CATWDGWDYKKLF.

This clone was detected only a few times. The V and J genes are TRGV4 and TRGJ1 or TRGJ2. V trimming: 2 bases; J trimming: 8 bases; junction bases outside the gene matches: 3. Germline CDR1 and CDR2: EGSTGY and YDSYTSSV. The CDR3 spans 11 residues. The CDR3 region is CATWDAHKKLF. The CDR3 DNA sequence: TGTGCCACCTGGGATGCCCATAAGAAACTCTTT.

Comment on this clone: This sample includes further DNA sequences coding for the same CDR3. The chain combines TRGV9 with TRGJ1 or TRGJ2. The V gene's germline CDR1 is GITISATS and CDR2 ISYDGTV (reference sequence). The V segment lost 0 bases and the J segment 9 bases; nucleotides outside the gene matches: 5. The CDR3 has 12 amino acids. CDR3 coding DNA: TGTGCCTTGTGGGAGGTGCTTCGTAAGAAACTCTTT. This codes for CALWEVLRKKLF.

V and J are TRGV4 and TRGJ1 or TRGJ2. CDR1 and CDR2 (germline): EGSTGY, YDSYTSSV. V lost 4 bases to trimming and J lost 2 bases; unmatched junction nucleotides: 17. The CDR3 has 17 residues. The CDR3 sequence is CATWDGPPVKDYYKKLF. CDR3 coding DNA: TGTGCCACCTGGGACGGGCCCCCCGTGAAGGATTATTATAAGAAACTCTTT.

This clone was detected only a few times. Other DNA sequences in this specimen translate into the identical CDR3. V and J are TRGV8 and TRGJ1 or TRGJ2. The CDR3 has 14 amino acids. J gave up 0 bases and V 2 bases, and 4 bases lay outside the gene matches. In germline, CDR1 is VENAVY, CDR2 YDSYNSRV. The CDR3 nucleotides read TGTGCCACCTGGGATAATCGGAATTATTATAAGAAACTCTTT. Its translation is CATWDNRNYYKKLF.

J is TRGJ1 or TRGJ2 and V is TRGV2. The CDR3 has 13 amino acids. V lost 5 bases to trimming and J lost 7 bases; unmatched junction nucleotides: 11. Germline CDR1 reads EGSNGY; CDR2 reads YDSYNSKV. CDR3 sequence: CATWALPDYKKLF. Here the CDR3 DNA reads TGTGCCACCTGGGCCCTACCGGACTATAAGAAACTCTTT.

Comments on this clone: Distinct nucleotide sequences in the sample also encode this CDR3. The chain joins TRGV4 to TRGJ1 or TRGJ2. The CDR3 totals 13 residues. J lost 4 bases, V lost 3 bases, and 6 bases had no gene match. Germline-derived CDR1 and CDR2 are EGSTGY and YDSYTSSV. The DNA for the CDR3 is TGTGCCACCTGGGATCCCAGATATTATAAGAAACTCTTT. Amino acids: CATWDPRYYKKLF.